This paragraph covers one T cell receptor beta chain sequence. This record comes from a study of blood T cell repertoires in COVID-19. In the study overall: Samples came from the United States, Italy and Spain, spanning acute and convalescent COVID-19. Sample material is recorded as cDNA or gDNA derived from T cells, B-cell-depleted T cells, or PBMCs.

Authors' analysis steps: Amplification with reference gene primers provided the estimates of nucleated cell counts. Libraries were prepared by immunoSEQ multiplex PCR; TCRdb keeps only in-frame clonotypes and omits some of them. Clonal size and the V and J genes are those of that table, whereas D and trimming came from the DNA. The table shows about 150,000 clones, with 80% to 90% occurring only once. This CDR3 is built from 10 residues. Seattle patient enrollment occurred during active infection, with longitudinal follow-up thereafter. The V gene is TRBV21-1, the J gene TRBJ2-1; the tabulated D call, TRBD2, remains unverified against the DNA. TRBV21-1 has pseudogene status. Sequencing was performed on peripheral blood. The receptor was derived from a man between 18 and 29 years old with COVID-19, enrolled during active disease. In DNA form, the CDR3 reads TGTGCCAGCAGCTCCCGCGGGCAGTTCTTC. Protein sequence: CASSSRGQFF.